Following are 8 T cell receptor beta chains from one sample sequenced in a study of identical twins. TCRdb re-called the 5' RACE reads with MiXCR, one entry per CDR3 protein. This table holds roughly 750,000 distinct CDR3 sequences, 21% found once. This sample also belongs to another study, concerning T cells expressing NK-cell markers.

The sequenced sample was PBMCs. All receptors derive from a woman younger than 35 in good health.

This clonotype was seen at least ten times. The chain uses TRBV29-1 and TRBJ1-1; tentatively, D is TRBD1 (6 bases). The CDR3 has 12 residues. Looked up from germline, CDR1 is SQVTM and CDR2 is ANQGSEA. V lost 7 bases, J lost 2 bases, and 11 bases lay in between. The CDR3 sequence is CSARQANTEAFF. CDR3 coding DNA: TGCAGCGCCAGACAGGCCAACACTGAAGCTTTCTTT.

This chain links TRBV2 with TRBJ2-7; D unclear. Trimming stripped 3 bases from V and 7 bases from J, with 7 bases between. The germline V gene encodes CDR1 SNHLY and CDR2 FYNNEI. The CDR3 runs 11 residues. CDR3 sequence (DNA): TGTGCCAGCAGTGAGGTTGGAGAGCAGTACTTC. This codes for CASSEVGEQYF.

This clonotype was counted ten times or more. J is TRBJ2-1 and V is TRBV6-5, with 7 bases matching TRBD1. Trimming at V came to 0 bases and at J to 7 bases, leaving 12 bases not matched to a gene. Germline V gives CDR1 MNHEY, CDR2 SVGAGI. This CDR3 has 17 residues. The CDR3 nucleotides are TGTGCCAGCAGTTACTCTTTCCGGGACAGAGTCTGGAATGAGCAGTTCTTC. The encoded protein is CASSYSFRDRVWNEQFF.

The V and J genes are TRBV12-3 or TRBV12-4 and TRBJ1-3, with D perhaps TRBD1 (6 bases). The CDR3 contains 14 residues. V was pared by 10 bases and J by 3 bases, with 16 bases between. CDR3 coding DNA: TGTGCCATCTCCGACAGGAATGGTGGAAACACCATATATTTT. Encoded protein: CAISDRNGGNTIYF.

This clonotype was seen at least ten times. CDR3 protein: CSATLTGLAAYEQFF. CDR3 DNA: TGCAGTGCTACCCTCACCGGACTAGCGGCCTATGAGCAGTTCTTC. V gene TRBV20-1 combines with J gene TRBJ2-1, with TRBD2 identical over 10 bases. Germline lookup yields CDR1 DFQATT and CDR2 SNEGSKA (reference sequence). There are 15 residues in the CDR3. J lost 8 bases, V lost 4 bases, and 11 bases had no gene match.

This clonotype has at least ten counts. The chain links TRBV20-1 to TRBJ1-5; TRBD1 matches 12 bases. CDR1 and CDR2 from the germline V gene are DFQATT and SNEGSKA (reference sequence). V shed 4 bases, J shed 5 bases, and the junction held 6 bases outside the gene matches. The CDR3 extends over 15 amino acids. The CDR3 is CSATPGTGGHQPQHF. In DNA, the CDR3 is TGCAGTGCTACACCTGGGACAGGGGGCCATCAGCCCCAGCATTTT.

This clonotype was counted a few times. The chain recombines TRBV10-2 with TRBJ2-7; TRBD2 matches 14 bases. Trimming cost V 6 bases and J 0 bases; bases outside gene matches: 1. This CDR3 is built from 15 residues. Germline V gene lookup returns CDR1 WSHSY and CDR2 SAAADI. The CDR3 DNA is TGCGCCAGCAGGACTAGCGGGGGGGCCTCCTACGAGCAGTACTTC. It is translated as CASRTSGGASYEQYF.

The chain employs TRBV21-1 and TRBJ2-1; whether TRBD1, the table's D call, matches the DNA was not checked. TRBV21-1 is recorded as a pseudogene. The CDR3 length is 16 residues. CDR3: CASGAPKGALLNEQFF. Written as DNA, the CDR3 is TGTGCCAGCGGAGCCCCAAAGGGGGCACTTTTGAATGAGCAGTTCTTC.